Below, 21 T cell receptor beta chains from the same sample are listed, as sequenced in a study of chemoradiotherapy in HPV16-positive cancers. Profiling relied on immunoSEQ multiplex PCR, and the TCRdb table lists in-frame clones only, not all of them. The repertoire consists of about 13,000 clones, with about 85% occurring once and the leading ten covering 5.8%. Sample: blood, taken from a patient who underwent chemoradiotherapy. Receptors originate from a human donor with HPV-associated anogenital cancer.

The chain links TRBV10-2 to TRBJ2-7; D is perhaps TRBD1 or TRBD2 (6 bases each). The CDR3 is 12 amino acids. Germline-derived CDR1 and CDR2 are WSHSY and SAAADI. V shed 2 bases and J shed 7 bases, with 9 bases lying between them. CDR3 sequence reads: CASSEGGHEQYF. The DNA of the CDR3 is TGCGCCAGCAGTGAGGGGGGGCATGAGCAGTACTTC.

This chain links TRBV23-1 with TRBJ2-7; D gene unclear. TRBV23-1 is labeled an ORF, and its function is uncertain. The CDR3 has 13 residues. Trimming left V 4 bases short and J 1 base short, with 8 bases between. CDR3 sequence: CASSPLESYEQYF. DNA of the CDR3: TGCGCCAGCAGTCCCCTCGAGTCCTACGAGCAGTACTTC.

The V call is TRBV30, the J call TRBJ1-4; TRBD1 matches 7 bases. CDR1 and CDR2 from the germline V gene are GTSNPN and SVGIG (reference sequence). The junction had 5 bases not matched to a gene; V was cut back by 2 bases and J by 2 bases. CDR3 length: 15 amino acids. In nucleotides, the CDR3 is TGTGCCTGGAGTCCCCTACAGGGGACTAATGAAAAACTGTTTTTT. This sequence encodes CAWSPLQGTNEKLFF.

This chain joins TRBV5-1 and TRBJ2-3; D not resolved. The V gene's germline CDR1 is SGHRS and CDR2 YFSETQ. The V and J ends lost 0 bases and 0 bases respectively, with 8 bases between them. The CDR3 extends over 15 amino acids. CDR3 in DNA: TGCGCCAGCAGCTTGGCCCCAACTAGCACAGATACGCAGTATTTT. Translated, it gives CASSLAPTSTDTQYF.

V is TRBV6-1 and J is TRBJ2-5, with TRBD1 matching 8 bases. This CDR3 is built from 14 residues. The V and J ends lost 4 bases and 2 bases, in that order; junction bases with no gene match: 3. CDR1 MNHNS and CDR2 SASEGT come from the germline V gene. CDR3 sequence: CASSGRTGQETQYF. As DNA, the CDR3 is TGTGCCAGCAGTGGAAGGACAGGGCAAGAGACCCAGTACTTC.

The sample holds a few counts of this clone. J is TRBJ1-2 and V is TRBV27, with D possibly being TRBD1 (5 bases). The germline CDR1 and CDR2 sequences are MNHEY and SMNVEV (reference sequence). This CDR3 has 15 amino acids. The V and J ends lost 0 bases and 2 bases respectively, with 10 bases between them. The CDR3 DNA reads TGTGCCAGCAGTTTATCCGGACAAATGAACTATGGCTACACCTTC. Translated, it gives CASSLSGQMNYGYTF.

J is TRBJ1-3 and V is TRBV7-9; D not certain. Trimming removed 1 base at V and 0 bases at J, with 13 bases between. The germline CDR1 and CDR2 sequences are SEHNR and FQNEAQ (reference sequence). This CDR3 comprises 17 residues. CDR3 bases: TGTGCCAGCAGCTTAGGTGTAGGGCTATACTCTGGAAACACCATATATTTT. This encodes CASSLGVGLYSGNTIYF.

V gene TRBV7-8 combines with J gene TRBJ2-7, with D perhaps matching TRBD1 (5 bases). Germline-derived CDR1 and CDR2 are SGHVS and FQNEAQ. Trimming shortened V by 2 bases and J by 8 bases, and 16 bases separated the two germline ends. CDR3 size: 14 residues. CDR3 DNA: TGTGCCAGCAGCTTAACCCTCGGGCAGGGTCAGCAGTACTTC. Translation: CASSLTLGQGQQYF.

This clone was counted only a few times. This chain joins TRBV5-4 and TRBJ1-6; D not resolved. V was pared by 2 bases and J by 6 bases, with 12 bases between. The CDR3 contains 15 residues. The V gene's germline CDR1 is SGHNT and CDR2 YYREEE (reference sequence). CDR3 coding DNA: TGTGCCAGCAGCTTATTAGGAGGTGGTAATTCACCCCTCCACTTT. The encoded protein is CASSLLGGGNSPLHF.

This chain uses TRBV19 with TRBJ2-3, with TRBD2 matching over 10 bases. This CDR3 comprises 15 residues. Germline lookup yields CDR1 LNHDA and CDR2 SQIVND (reference sequence). With V trimmed by 5 bases and J by 1 base, 3 bases remained unmatched. This chain's CDR3 is CASSVTSGGTDTQYF. The CDR3 DNA sequence: TGTGCCAGTAGTGTTACTAGCGGGGGCACAGATACGCAGTATTTT.

The chain couples TRBV7-9 to TRBJ2-3; TRBD1 matches at 8 bases. The junction had 11 bases not matched to a gene; V was cut back by 5 bases and J by 4 bases. The CDR3 spans 16 residues. Germline values: CDR1 SEHNR, CDR2 FQNEAQ (reference sequence). CDR3 in amino acids: CASSPTLGQGPDTQYF. DNA of the CDR3: TGTGCCAGCAGCCCGACCCTTGGACAGGGTCCAGATACGCAGTATTTT.

The genes are TRBV5-4 and TRBJ2-5, with TRBD1 matching 10 bases. CDR1 and CDR2 (germline): SGHNT, YYREEE (reference sequence). The CDR3 sequence is 16 residues long. V was pared by 4 bases and J by 4 bases, with 10 bases of the junction left unmatched. This CDR3 reads CASSGGTGDLRETQYF. The CDR3 DNA follows: TGTGCCAGCAGCGGCGGGACAGGGGATCTGAGAGAGACCCAGTACTTC.

This clone was observed a handful of times. The V and J genes are TRBV7-9 and TRBJ1-1; tentatively, D is TRBD1 (5 bases). CDR3 length: 16 amino acids. V was cut by 2 bases and J by 3 bases, with 16 bases left in between. Germline values: CDR1 SEHNR, CDR2 FQNEAQ (reference sequence). The CDR3 reads CASSLTGEYEHTEAFF. CDR3 bases: TGTGCCAGCAGCTTAACAGGAGAATATGAGCACACTGAAGCTTTCTTT.

The V and J genes are TRBV19 and TRBJ2-2; 9 bases map to TRBD2. The CDR3 has 15 residues. The germline gives CDR1 LNHDA, CDR2 SQIVND (reference sequence). Unmatched junction bases numbered 7, after V lost 3 bases and J lost 8 bases. The CDR3 sequence: CASSIPGLARGELFF. Written as DNA, the CDR3 is TGTGCCAGTAGTATCCCAGGACTAGCGCGGGGGGAGCTGTTTTTT.

This clone was counted between two and nine times. V usage is TRBV6-1 and J usage is TRBJ1-6; 8 bases are a match to TRBD1. This CDR3 contains 14 residues. V lost 10 bases to trimming and J lost 10 bases; unmatched junction nucleotides: 12. The germline V gene has CDR1 MNHNS and CDR2 SASEGT. DNA for the CDR3: TGTGCCACAGCGTCGACAGGGGACTTATCACCCCTCCACTTT. Translation: CATASTGDLSPLHF.

J is TRBJ2-5 and V is TRBV7-7, with 9 positions matching TRBD2. J lost 5 bases, V lost 4 bases, and 8 bases had no gene match. Germline V gene data show CDR1 as SSHAT and CDR2 as FNYEAQ (reference sequence). The CDR3 consists of 15 residues. The CDR3 reads CASSSGLAGMETQYF. The CDR3 bases are TGTGCCAGCAGCTCTGGGCTAGCGGGGATGGAGACCCAGTACTTC.

The chain combines TRBV7-9 with TRBJ2-1; 9 bases are shared with TRBD1. The germline V gene has CDR1 SEHNR and CDR2 FQNEAQ (reference sequence). This CDR3 region has 15 residues. The V and J ends lost 3 bases and 7 bases, in that order; junction bases with no gene match: 7. DNA for the CDR3: TGTGCCAGCAGCTTTCATGGACAGGGGTCGAATGAGCAGTTCTTC. It codes for CASSFHGQGSNEQFF.

The J gene is TRBJ1-2, the V gene TRBV27, with 8 bases fitting TRBD1. Trimming at V came to 1 base and at J to 5 bases, leaving 6 bases not matched to a gene. Germline V CDR1 and CDR2: MNHEY, SMNVEV (reference sequence). The length of the CDR3 is 15 residues. The CDR3 region has the DNA TGTGCCAGCAGTTTATTCCAGGGGGCGCGGTATGGCTACACCTTC. Translated: CASSLFQGARYGYTF.

V gene TRBV5-5 combines with J gene TRBJ1-3; tentative D call: TRBD1 (6 bases). Germline-derived CDR1 and CDR2 are SGHKS and YYEKEE (reference sequence). The ends were cut back, 3 bases at V and 1 base at J, with 14 bases in the middle. The CDR3 contains 16 residues. The CDR3 reads CASSSTGLSSGNTIYF. The CDR3 coding sequence is TGTGCCAGCAGCTCCACAGGGCTCTCGTCTGGAAACACCATATATTTT. The full variable domain, rest sourced from reference TRBV5-5 and TRBJ1-3, is DAGVTQSPTHLIKTRGQQVTLRCSPISGHKSVSWYQQVLGQGPQFIFQYYEKEERGRGNFPDRFSARQFPNYSSELNVNALLLGDSALYLCASSSTGLSSGNTIYFGEGSWLTVV.

The V gene is TRBV25-1, the J gene TRBJ1-6, with unresolved D. The CDR3 is 16 residues long. From germline, CDR1 is MGHDK and CDR2 SYGVNS. The V gene lost 3 bases and the J gene lost 13 bases, with 22 bases spanning the gap. CDR3 DNA: TGTGCCAGCAGTGACCCCCTTCAACCGCTGGGCGGCCCCCTCCACTTT. It encodes CASSDPLQPLGGPLHF.

J is TRBJ1-5 and V is TRBV5-1; D call uncertain. The CDR3 is 13 amino acids. Germline V gives CDR1 SGHRS, CDR2 YFSETQ. Trimming stripped 4 bases from V and 2 bases from J, with 7 bases between. The CDR3 loop reads CASSHDGNQPQHF. The CDR3 DNA follows: TGCGCCAGCAGCCACGATGGCAATCAGCCCCAGCATTTT.